The subject of this entry is one TCR beta chain. The table came from immunoSEQ multiplex PCR; TCRdb's copy has only in-frame clones and leaves some out. The sample consists of approximately 70,000 clones, approximately 91% of them appearing once. This sample stems from a study of T cells after somatic rescue of genetic block. Germline values: CDR1 SEHNR, CDR2 FQNEAQ (reference sequence). This CDR3 has 14 residues. V dropped 4 bases and J dropped 4; count of bases not matched to a gene: 6. The sample comprised peripheral blood mononuclear cells (PBMCs). The V call is TRBV7-9, the J call TRBJ2-7, with TRBD2 matching 8 bases. This TCR came from a young man. This chain's CDR3 is CASSSSGGWYEQYF. CDR3 in DNA: TGTGCCAGCAGCTCGAGCGGGGGATGGTACGAGCAGTACTTC.